Listed here is a single TCR beta chain. What it recognizes is unknown. A much larger clone differs from this one at a single base, so this may be a read error. The data derive from a study of breast tumors, draining lymph nodes, adjacent tissues. Whole-study findings and limits: Tumor T cell lymph node origin was a supported hypothesis, not proven. Compared with lymph nodes, tumors were less diverse; compared with nontumor tissue, more.

Samples came from axillary lymph nodes draining the breast cancer. CDR1 and CDR2 from the germline V gene are KGHSH and LQKENI. CDR3 size: 15 residues. TCRdb re-derived calls from the multiplex PCR reads in MiXCR, one entry per CDR3 protein. The table records around 150,000 distinct CDR3 sequences, 20% to 25% of them present only once. The chain links TRBV18 to TRBJ2-5; D is possibly TRBD2 (6 bases). The receptor was derived from a female donor with breast cancer. Some clones in this sample may be carry-over from other donors' samples. The sample was axillary lymph node tissue. In nucleotides, the CDR3 is TGTGCCAGCTCAGCCTCGGGGAGGCCTCAAGAGACCCAGTCCTTC. Its translation: CASSASGRPQETQSF. Drawing the rest from reference TRBV18 and TRBJ2-5, the complete variable domain is NAGVMQNPRHLVRRRGQEARLRCSPMKGHSHVYWYRQLPEEGLKFMVYLQKENIIDESGMPKERFSAEFPKEGPSILRIQQVVRGDSAAYFCASSASGRPQETQSFGPGTRLLVL.